This TCR beta chain was obtained from a study of CD8 T cells in ankylosing spondylitis. Whole-study results and caveats: Blood of patients with ankylosing spondylitis appeared to be characterized by a TCR beta motif of roughly eight highly homologous variants.

Quantitative molecular-barcoded 5'-RACE generated the TCR beta libraries. TCRdb re-called the 5' RACE reads with MiXCR, one entry per CDR3 protein. The data show about 750,000 distinct CDR3 sequences, around a fifth seen once. This clonotype was seen only a few times. Its antigen is unknown. This clonotype was sampled from a male donor with ankylosing spondylitis. Sequenced: blood, either unsorted or a sorted T cell fraction (not recorded which).

The CDR3 protein is CASSPSPGLGGGEQFF. The CDR3 bases are TGTGCCAGCAGCCCCAGCCCGGGACTAGGAGGGGGGGAGCAGTTCTTC. The rearrangement joins TRBV7-3 to TRBJ2-1; 8 nucleotides align to TRBD2. CDR3 size: 16 residues. Germline values: CDR1 SGHTA, CDR2 FQGTGA. The ends lost 5 bases at V and 10 bases at J; junction bases unmatched: 16.